This T cell receptor (beta chain) was obtained from a study of shared clonotypes between healthy human individuals. The data were produced by immunoSEQ multiplex PCR, yet TCRdb's version contains in-frame clones alone and is incomplete. The sample carries 2 million or so clones, 85% to 95% recorded once. Donation came from healthy HIV-negative adults that had no recent acute infections or vaccinations. Negatively enriched CD4+ T cells were divided by CD45RA into naive and memory. Germline V CDR1 and CDR2: GTSNPN, SVGIG (reference sequence). The V end was cut by 2 bases, the J end by 0 bases, with 15 bases between. The CDR3 runs to 16 residues.

The genes are TRBV30 and TRBJ2-3; TRBD1 is a possible D gene (6 bases). The sequence derives from a man aged 18-30 years in good health. The sample comprised naive CD4+ T cells sorted from blood. Subset meaning: CD45RA+ positively selected. CDR3 region: CAWSRGSGASTDTQYF. The CDR3 DNA is TGTGCCTGGAGTAGGGGGAGCGGAGCGAGCACAGATACGCAGTATTTT. The full variable domain, its missing parts supplied by reference TRBV30 and TRBJ2-3, is SQTIHQWPATLVQPVGSPLSLECTVEGTSNPNLYWYRQAAGRGLQLLFYSVGIGQISSEVPQNLSASRPQDRQFILSSKKLLLSDSGFYLCAWSRGSGASTDTQYFGPGTRLTVL.